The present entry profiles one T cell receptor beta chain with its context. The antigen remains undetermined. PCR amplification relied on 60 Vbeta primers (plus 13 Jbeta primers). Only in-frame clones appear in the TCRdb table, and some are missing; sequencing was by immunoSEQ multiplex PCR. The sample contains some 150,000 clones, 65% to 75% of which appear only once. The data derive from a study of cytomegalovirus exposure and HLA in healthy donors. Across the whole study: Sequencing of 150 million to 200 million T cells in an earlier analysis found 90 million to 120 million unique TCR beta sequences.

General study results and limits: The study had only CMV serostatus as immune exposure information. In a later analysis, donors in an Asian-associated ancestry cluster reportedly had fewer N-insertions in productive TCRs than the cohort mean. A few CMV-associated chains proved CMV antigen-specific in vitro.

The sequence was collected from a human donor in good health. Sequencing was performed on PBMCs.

CDR3 nucleotide sequence: TGTGCCACCAGCAGGTACGGACTCAACTATGGCTACACCTTC. This sequence encodes CATSRYGLNYGYTF. The V call is TRBV15, the J call TRBJ1-2; D unresolved. Trimming removed 3 bases at V and 2 bases at J, with 10 bases between. Germline loops: CDR1 LNHNV, CDR2 YYDKDF (reference sequence). The CDR3 contains 14 residues.